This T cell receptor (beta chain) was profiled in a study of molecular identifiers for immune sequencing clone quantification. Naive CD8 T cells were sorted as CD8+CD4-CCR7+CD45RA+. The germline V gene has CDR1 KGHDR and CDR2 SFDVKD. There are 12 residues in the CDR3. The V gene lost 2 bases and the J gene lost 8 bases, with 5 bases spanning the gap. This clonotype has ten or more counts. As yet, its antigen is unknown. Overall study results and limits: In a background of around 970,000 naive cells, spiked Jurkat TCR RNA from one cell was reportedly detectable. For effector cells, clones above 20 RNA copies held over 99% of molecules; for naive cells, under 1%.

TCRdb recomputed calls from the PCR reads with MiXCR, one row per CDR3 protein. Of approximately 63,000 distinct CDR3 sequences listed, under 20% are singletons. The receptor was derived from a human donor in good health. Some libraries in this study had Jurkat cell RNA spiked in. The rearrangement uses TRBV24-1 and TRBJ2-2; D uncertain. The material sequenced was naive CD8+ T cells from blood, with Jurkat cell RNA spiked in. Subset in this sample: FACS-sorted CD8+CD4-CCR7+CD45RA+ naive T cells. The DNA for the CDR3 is TGTGCCACCAGTGATTGGGCTGGGGAGCTGTTTTTT. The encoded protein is CATSDWAGELFF.